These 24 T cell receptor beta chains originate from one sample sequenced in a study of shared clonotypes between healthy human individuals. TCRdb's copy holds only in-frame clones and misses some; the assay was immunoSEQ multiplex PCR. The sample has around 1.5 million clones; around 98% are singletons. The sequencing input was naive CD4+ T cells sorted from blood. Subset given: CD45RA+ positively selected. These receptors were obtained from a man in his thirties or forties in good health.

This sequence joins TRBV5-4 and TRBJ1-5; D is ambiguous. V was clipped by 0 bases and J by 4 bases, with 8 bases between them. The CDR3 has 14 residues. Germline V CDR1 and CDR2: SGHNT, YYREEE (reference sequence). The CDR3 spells CASSLEAGNQPQHF. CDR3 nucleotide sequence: TGTGCCAGCAGCTTGGAAGCCGGTAATCAGCCCCAGCATTTT.

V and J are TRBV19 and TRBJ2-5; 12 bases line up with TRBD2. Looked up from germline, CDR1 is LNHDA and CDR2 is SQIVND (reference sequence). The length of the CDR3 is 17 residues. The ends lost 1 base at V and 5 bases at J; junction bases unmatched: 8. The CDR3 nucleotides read TGTGCCAGTAGTATAGGGCTAGCGGGAGGGTCCGTGGAGACCCAGTACTTC. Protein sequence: CASSIGLAGGSVETQYF. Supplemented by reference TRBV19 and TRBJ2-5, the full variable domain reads DGGITQSPKYLFRKEGQNVTLSCEQNLNHDAMYWYRQDPGQGLRLIYYSQIVNDFQKGDIAEGYSVSREKKESFPLTVTSAQKNPTAFYLCASSIGLAGGSVETQYFGPGTRLLVL.

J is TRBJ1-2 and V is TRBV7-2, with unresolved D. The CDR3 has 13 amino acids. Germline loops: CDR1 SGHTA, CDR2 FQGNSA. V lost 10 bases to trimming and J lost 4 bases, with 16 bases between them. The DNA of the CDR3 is TGTGCCACCTCACCGGCCGGGCTCTATGGCTACACCTTC. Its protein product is CATSPAGLYGYTF.

The CDR3 nucleotides read TGTGCCAGCAGTCTGTTAGGTTATTCTTGGCAGACGAAGAATCAGCCCCAGCATTTT. Translated, it gives CASSLLGYSWQTKNQPQHF. The chain combines TRBV2 with TRBJ1-5; D uncertain. CDR1 is SNHLY and CDR2 is FYNNEI in the germline V gene. V was clipped by 5 bases and J by 4 bases, with 27 bases between them. The CDR3 extends over 19 amino acids. The full variable domain, completed using reference TRBV2 and TRBJ1-5, is EPEVTQTPSHQVTQMGQEVILRCVPISNHLYFYWYRQILGQKVEFLVSFYNNEISEKSEIFDDQFSVERPDGSNFTLKIRSTKLEDSAMYFCASSLLGYSWQTKNQPQHFGDGTRLSIL.

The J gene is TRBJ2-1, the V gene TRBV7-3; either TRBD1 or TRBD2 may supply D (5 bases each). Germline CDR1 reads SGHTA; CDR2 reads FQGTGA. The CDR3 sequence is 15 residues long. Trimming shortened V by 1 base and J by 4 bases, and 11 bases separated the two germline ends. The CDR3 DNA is TGTGCCAGCAGCTTAAGGGGGAACCCTTACAATGAGCAGTTCTTC. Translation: CASSLRGNPYNEQFF.

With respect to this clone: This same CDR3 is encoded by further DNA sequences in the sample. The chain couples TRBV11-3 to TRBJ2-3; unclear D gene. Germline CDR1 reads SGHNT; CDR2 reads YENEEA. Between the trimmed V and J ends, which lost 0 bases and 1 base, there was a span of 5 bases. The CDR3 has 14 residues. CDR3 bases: TGTGCCAGCAGCTTAGATCTGGGCACAGATACGCAGTATTTT. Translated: CASSLDLGTDTQYF.

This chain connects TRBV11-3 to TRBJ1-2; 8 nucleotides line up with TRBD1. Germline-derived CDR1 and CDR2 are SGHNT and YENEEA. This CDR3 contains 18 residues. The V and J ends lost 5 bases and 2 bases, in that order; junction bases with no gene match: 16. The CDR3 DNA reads TGTGCCAGCAGCCAAAGCCGGCGTTGGGACAGGAAGAACTATGGCTACACCTTC. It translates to CASSQSRRWDRKNYGYTF.

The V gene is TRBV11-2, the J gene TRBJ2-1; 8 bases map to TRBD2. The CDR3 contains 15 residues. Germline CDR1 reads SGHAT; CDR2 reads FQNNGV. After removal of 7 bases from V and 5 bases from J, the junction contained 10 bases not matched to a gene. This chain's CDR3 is CASNRGGRNDNEQFF. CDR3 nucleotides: TGTGCCAGCAATCGGGGGGGCCGGAACGACAATGAGCAGTTCTTC. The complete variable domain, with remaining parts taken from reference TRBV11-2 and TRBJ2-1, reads EAGVAQSPRYKIIEKRQSVAFWCNPISGHATLYWYQQILGQGPKLLIQFQNNGVVDDSQLPKDRFSAERLKGVDSTLKIQPAKLEDSAVYLCASNRGGRNDNEQFFGPGTRLTVL.

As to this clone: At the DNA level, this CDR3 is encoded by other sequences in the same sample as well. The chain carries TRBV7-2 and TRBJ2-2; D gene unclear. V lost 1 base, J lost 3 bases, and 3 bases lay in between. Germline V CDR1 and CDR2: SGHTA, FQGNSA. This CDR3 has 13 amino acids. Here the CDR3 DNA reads TGTGCCAGCAGCTTAGTCCACACCGGGGAGCTGTTTTTT. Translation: CASSLVHTGELFF.

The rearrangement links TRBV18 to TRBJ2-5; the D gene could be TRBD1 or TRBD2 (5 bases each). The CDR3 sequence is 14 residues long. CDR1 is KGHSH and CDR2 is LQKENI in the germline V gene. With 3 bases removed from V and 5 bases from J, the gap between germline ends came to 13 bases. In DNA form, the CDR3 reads TGTGCCAGCTCACCCCCGGGATCAGGGGAGACCCAGTACTTC. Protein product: CASSPPGSGETQYF.

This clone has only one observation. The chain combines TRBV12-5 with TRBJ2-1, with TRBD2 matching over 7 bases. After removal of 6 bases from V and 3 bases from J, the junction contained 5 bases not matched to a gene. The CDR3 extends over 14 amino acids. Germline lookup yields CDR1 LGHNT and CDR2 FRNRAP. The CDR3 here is CASGRDYHYNEQFF. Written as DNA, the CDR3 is TGTGCTAGTGGAAGGGACTACCACTACAATGAGCAGTTCTTC. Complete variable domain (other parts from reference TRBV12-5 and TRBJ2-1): DARVTQTPRHKVTEMGQEVTMRCQPILGHNTVFWYRQTMMQGLELLAYFRNRAPLDDSGMPKDRFSAEMPDATLATLKIQPSEPRDSAVYFCASGRDYHYNEQFFGPGTRLTVL.

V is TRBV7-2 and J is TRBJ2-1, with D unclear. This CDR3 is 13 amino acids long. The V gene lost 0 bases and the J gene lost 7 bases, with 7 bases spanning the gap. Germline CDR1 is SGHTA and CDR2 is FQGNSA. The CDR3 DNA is TGTGCCAGCAGCTTAGCACCCGATAATGAGCAGTTCTTC. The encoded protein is CASSLAPDNEQFF.

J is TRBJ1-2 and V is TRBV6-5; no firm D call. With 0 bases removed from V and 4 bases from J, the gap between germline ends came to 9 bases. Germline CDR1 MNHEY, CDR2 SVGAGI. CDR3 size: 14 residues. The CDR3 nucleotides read TGTGCCAGCAGTTACTCGCGGGTCGCCTATGGCTACACCTTC. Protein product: CASSYSRVAYGYTF.

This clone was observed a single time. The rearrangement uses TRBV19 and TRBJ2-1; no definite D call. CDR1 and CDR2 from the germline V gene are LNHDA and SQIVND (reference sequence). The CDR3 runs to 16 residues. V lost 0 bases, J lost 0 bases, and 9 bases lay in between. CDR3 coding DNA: TGTGCCAGTAGTATAGACCCGAAGAGCTCCTACAATGAGCAGTTCTTC. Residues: CASSIDPKSSYNEQFF.

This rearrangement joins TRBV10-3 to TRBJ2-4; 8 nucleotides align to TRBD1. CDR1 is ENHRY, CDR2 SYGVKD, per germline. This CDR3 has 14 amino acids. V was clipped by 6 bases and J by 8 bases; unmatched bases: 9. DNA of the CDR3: TGTGCCATCAGCGGGACAGGACGAGGGGACATTCAGTACTTC. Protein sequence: CAISGTGRGDIQYF.

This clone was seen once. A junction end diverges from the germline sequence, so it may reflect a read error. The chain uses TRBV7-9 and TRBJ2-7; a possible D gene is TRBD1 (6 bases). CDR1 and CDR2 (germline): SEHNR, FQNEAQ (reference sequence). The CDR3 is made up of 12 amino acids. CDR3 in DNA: TGTGCCAGCACCTTACAGGGTTACGAGCAGTACTTC. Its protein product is CASTLQGYEQYF.

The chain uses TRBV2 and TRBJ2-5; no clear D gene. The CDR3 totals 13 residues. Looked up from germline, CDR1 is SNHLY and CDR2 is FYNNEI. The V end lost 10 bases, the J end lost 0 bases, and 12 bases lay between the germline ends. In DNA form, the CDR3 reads TGTGCCACCTCCAGCTACTACCAAGAGACCCAGTACTTC. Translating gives CATSSYYQETQYF.

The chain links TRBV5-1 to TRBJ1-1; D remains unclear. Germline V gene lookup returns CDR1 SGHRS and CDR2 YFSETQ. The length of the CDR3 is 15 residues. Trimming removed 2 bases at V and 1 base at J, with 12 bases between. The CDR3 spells CASSFSAGRNTEAFF. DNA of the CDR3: TGCGCCAGCAGCTTTTCAGCGGGGAGGAACACTGAAGCTTTCTTT.

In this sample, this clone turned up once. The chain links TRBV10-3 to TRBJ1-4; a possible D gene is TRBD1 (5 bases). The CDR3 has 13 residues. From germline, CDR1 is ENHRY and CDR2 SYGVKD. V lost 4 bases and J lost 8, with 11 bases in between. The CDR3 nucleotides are TGTGCCATCAGTGCTCAGGGTTGGGAAAAACTGTTTTTT. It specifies CAISAQGWEKLFF.

The CDR3 DNA follows: TGTGCCAGCAGCTTCCCCCTCCAGGGTGGAAACACCATATATTTT. Its translation: CASSFPLQGGNTIYF. The chain carries TRBV11-2 and TRBJ1-3, with D perhaps matching TRBD1 (5 bases). The CDR3 runs to 15 residues. Trimming removed 3 bases from V and 3 bases from J, with 12 bases in between. Germline CDR1 and CDR2: SGHAT and FQNNGV.

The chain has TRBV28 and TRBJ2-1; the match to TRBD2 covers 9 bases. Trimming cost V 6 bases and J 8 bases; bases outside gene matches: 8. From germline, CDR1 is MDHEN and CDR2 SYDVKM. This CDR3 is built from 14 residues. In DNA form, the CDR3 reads TGTGCCAGCAGAGCGGGAGGTGGGAAAGATGAGCAGTTCTTC. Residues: CASRAGGGKDEQFF.

Here the CDR3 DNA reads TGTGCCAGCAGCCTACGCGAAGGGGCGCCCTACGAGCAGTACTTC. Translating it yields CASSLREGAPYEQYF. V and J are TRBV11-1 and TRBJ2-7, with D tentatively TRBD1 (5 bases). Germline CDR1 is SGHAT and CDR2 is FQDESV (reference sequence). CDR3 length equals 15 residues. The ends were cut back, 5 bases at V and 2 bases at J, with 16 bases in the middle.

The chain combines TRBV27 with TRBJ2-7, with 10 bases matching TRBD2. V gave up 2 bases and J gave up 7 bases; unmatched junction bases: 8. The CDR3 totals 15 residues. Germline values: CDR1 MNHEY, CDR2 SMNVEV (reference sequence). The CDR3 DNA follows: TGTGCCAGCAGTTTACTAGCGGGAGCAGAGGGGGAGCAGTACTTC. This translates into CASSLLAGAEGEQYF.

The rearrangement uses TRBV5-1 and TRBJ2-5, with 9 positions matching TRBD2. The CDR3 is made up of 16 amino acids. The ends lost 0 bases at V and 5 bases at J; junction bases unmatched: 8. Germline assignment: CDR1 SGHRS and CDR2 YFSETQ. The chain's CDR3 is CASSLELSGGLETQYF. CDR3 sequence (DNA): TGCGCCAGCAGCTTGGAACTGAGCGGGGGGCTGGAGACCCAGTACTTC.